The rows below give T cell receptor beta chains drawn from one sample of a study of cytomegalovirus exposure and HLA in healthy donors. Assay: immunoSEQ multiplex PCR; the TCRdb copy retains only in-frame clones and omits some. The sample holds 200,000 to 250,000 clones; around 80% are singletons and the top ten take around 0.63%. Material: PBMCs. The receptor set was obtained from a man younger than 35 in good health and CMV-seronegative. CDR3s include the opening cysteine and the closing phenylalanine or tryptophan. Each record gives: CDR3 protein, V gene, J gene, clone size, D gene. The D gene is left open where the match is weak. Expanded clones are given a class, and other clones once, few, many or no size at all.

CDR3aa: CASSPSGWGMRYEQYF
v_gene: TRBV7-8
j_gene: TRBJ2-7
abundance: few
d_gene: NA

CDR3aa: CASSFSAGPAYEQYF
v_gene: TRBV27
j_gene: TRBJ2-7
abundance: once
d_gene: NA

CDR3aa: CASSGQVPEKLFF
v_gene: TRBV27
j_gene: TRBJ1-4
abundance: NA
d_gene: TRBD1

CDR3aa: CASSVSSGRALDTGELFF
v_gene: TRBV9
j_gene: TRBJ2-2
abundance: NA
d_gene: TRBD2

CDR3aa: CASSQEADAGEKLFF
v_gene: TRBV4-1
j_gene: TRBJ1-4
abundance: NA
d_gene: NA

CDR3aa: CASSPRQGMAYNEQFF
v_gene: TRBV7-9
j_gene: TRBJ2-1
abundance: NA
d_gene: TRBD1

CDR3aa: CASSLEGGYSNQPQHF
v_gene: TRBV5-8
j_gene: TRBJ1-5
abundance: NA
d_gene: NA

CDR3aa: CASSPLRGVSRTEAFF
v_gene: TRBV9
j_gene: TRBJ1-1
abundance: NA
d_gene: TRBD1

CDR3aa: CASSQQQGAGSGANVLTF
v_gene: TRBV14
j_gene: TRBJ2-6
abundance: NA
d_gene: TRBD1

CDR3aa: CATGQHPNSNQPQHF
v_gene: TRBV5-8
j_gene: TRBJ1-5
abundance: few
d_gene: NA

CDR3aa: CAAKTSGSVRDTQYF
v_gene: TRBV30
j_gene: TRBJ2-3
abundance: NA
d_gene: TRBD2

CDR3aa: CASSPGASGSPGYEQYF
v_gene: TRBV7-6
j_gene: TRBJ2-7
abundance: NA
d_gene: TRBD2

CDR3aa: CASSVTGLETQYF
v_gene: TRBV9
j_gene: TRBJ2-5
abundance: NA
d_gene: NA

CDR3aa: CAIKRDRGTEAFF
v_gene: TRBV10-3
j_gene: TRBJ1-1
abundance: NA
d_gene: TRBD1

CDR3aa: CASSIGLAGHTDTQYF
v_gene: TRBV7-8
j_gene: TRBJ2-3
abundance: NA
d_gene: TRBD2

CDR3aa: CAWIRIPGHGDTEAFF
v_gene: TRBV30
j_gene: TRBJ1-1
abundance: NA
d_gene: NA

CDR3aa: CASSPDGLAAYEQYF
v_gene: TRBV7-9
j_gene: TRBJ2-7
abundance: few
d_gene: TRBD2

CDR3aa: CASSFSGGSYNEQFF
v_gene: TRBV7-2
j_gene: TRBJ2-1
abundance: NA
d_gene: TRBD1

CDR3aa: CARTLASSGGGELFF
v_gene: TRBV27
j_gene: TRBJ2-2
abundance: NA
d_gene: TRBD2

CDR3aa: CASSGGTGGDTEAFF
v_gene: TRBV18
j_gene: TRBJ1-1
abundance: NA
d_gene: TRBD1

CDR3aa: CASTLGRGNYGYTF
v_gene: TRBV9
j_gene: TRBJ1-2
abundance: NA
d_gene: NA

CDR3aa: CASSLGLAGGVNEQFF
v_gene: TRBV11-2
j_gene: TRBJ2-1
abundance: NA
d_gene: TRBD2

CDR3aa: CASSLSGSGYEQYF
v_gene: TRBV11-2
j_gene: TRBJ2-7
abundance: once
d_gene: TRBD2

CDR3aa: CATSRGGTSSSNEKLFF
v_gene: TRBV15
j_gene: TRBJ1-4
abundance: few
d_gene: NA

CDR3aa: CASSSGTSGSNEQFF
v_gene: TRBV9
j_gene: TRBJ2-1
abundance: NA
d_gene: TRBD2

CDR3aa: CASSVGATGGYEQYF
v_gene: TRBV9
j_gene: TRBJ2-7
abundance: NA
d_gene: TRBD1

CDR3aa: CASSPLEAGTEAFF
v_gene: TRBV7-9
j_gene: TRBJ1-1
abundance: NA
d_gene: NA

CDR3aa: CASSLVRADTQYF
v_gene: TRBV7-2
j_gene: TRBJ2-3
abundance: few
d_gene: NA

CDR3aa: CASSYVAGGTGELFF
v_gene: TRBV6-5
j_gene: TRBJ2-2
abundance: NA
d_gene: TRBD2

CDR3aa: CASSLGVGLAPTGELFF
v_gene: TRBV7-3
j_gene: TRBJ2-2
abundance: NA
d_gene: NA

CDR3aa: CASSARGREDYGYTF
v_gene: TRBV4-1
j_gene: TRBJ1-2
abundance: NA
d_gene: NA

CDR3aa: CASSQQTTDPRDEQYF
v_gene: TRBV7-8
j_gene: TRBJ2-7
abundance: NA
d_gene: NA

CDR3aa: CASSEQGVSDEQYF
v_gene: TRBV2
j_gene: TRBJ2-7
abundance: NA
d_gene: NA

CDR3aa: CASSAYRGAYNEQFF
v_gene: TRBV9
j_gene: TRBJ2-1
abundance: NA
d_gene: TRBD1